This TCR beta chain is drawn from a study of T-cell memory formation after mild COVID-19. This CDR3 has 13 residues. CDR1 and CDR2 (germline): SQVTM, ANQGSEA. V trimming: 7 bases; J trimming: 7 bases; junction bases outside the gene matches: 9. MiXCR, run by TCRdb on the 5' RACE reads, gives a single entry per CDR3 protein. The sample carries about 560,000 distinct CDR3 sequences, roughly 20% recorded once. Sequencing was done on a sample of PBMCs or a T cell subset sorted from them (not recorded which). The chain recombines TRBV29-1 with TRBJ2-1; TRBD1 aligns across 8 bases. The receptor's source is an adult woman who had mild COVID-19 (a few samples of this study predate the infection). Cell type and time point are not known. For the CDR3, the DNA is TGCAGCGCCCGGACAGGGCATCGTAATGAGCAGTTCTTC. Amino acids: CSARTGHRNEQFF.